The 24 T cell receptor beta chains presented below share a single source sample, sequenced in a study of OX40 agonist ivuxolimab in advanced cancers. Only in-frame clones appear in the TCRdb table, and some are missing; sequencing was by immunoSEQ multiplex PCR. This sample has about 28,000 clones; around 81% occur once, and the top ten carry roughly 32%. The specimen was CD4+ or CD8+ T cells sorted from blood, collected in a trial of the OX40 agonist ivuxolimab. Receptors were obtained from an adult with an advanced solid tumor such as melanoma, head and neck, liver or kidney cancer.

This rearrangement joins TRBV16 to TRBJ1-2; TRBD1 agrees at 7 bases. The germline CDR1 and CDR2 sequences are KGHSY and FQNENV. This CDR3 has 14 residues. V lost 5 bases to trimming and J lost 7 bases; unmatched junction nucleotides: 10. The CDR3 nucleotides are TGTGCCAGCAGCAACAGCAGGGGGATTTCTGGCTACACCTTC. Residues: CASSNSRGISGYTF.

Here the CDR3 reads CASSTRDRLLYGYTF. The CDR3, as DNA: TGTGCCAGCAGTACTCGAGACAGGCTACTATATGGCTACACCTTC. The chain carries TRBV6-5 and TRBJ1-2; the D gene is possibly TRBD1 (6 bases). The CDR3 extends over 15 amino acids. Germline loops: CDR1 MNHEY, CDR2 SVGAGI. Deletions cut 5 bases from V and 5 bases from J, with 18 bases between.

This chain joins TRBV5-4 and TRBJ2-7; D perhaps matches TRBD2 (5 bases). The germline V gene encodes CDR1 SGHNT and CDR2 YYREEE (reference sequence). This CDR3 comprises 13 residues. Trimming took off 1 base at V and 4 bases at J, with 9 bases between the two ends. Here the CDR3 DNA reads TGTGCCAGCAGCTTGTCACGGGAATACGAGCAGTACTTC. Translation: CASSLSREYEQYF.

The rearrangement uses TRBV25-1 and TRBJ2-1; D is uncertain. The CDR3 covers 12 residues. Trimming cost V 4 bases and J 8 bases, with 9 bases left between them. CDR1 is MGHDK and CDR2 is SYGVNS in the germline V gene. CDR3 sequence: CASSAAIDEQFF. For the CDR3, the DNA is TGTGCCAGCAGTGCCGCTATCGATGAGCAGTTCTTC.

This chain connects TRBV27 to TRBJ2-4, with 7 bases lining up with TRBD2. This CDR3 comprises 16 residues. V shed 3 bases and J 1 base; nucleotides not matched to a gene: 6. Germline V gives CDR1 MNHEY, CDR2 SMNVEV (reference sequence). CDR3 in DNA: TGTGCCAGCAGTTTTTGGGGGGAGGGTGCCAAAAACATTCAGTACTTC. This encodes CASSFWGEGAKNIQYF.

This clone was seen a few times. J is TRBJ1-2 and V is TRBV7-8, with no clear D. The CDR3 is 13 residues long. The V end was cut by 3 bases, the J end by 4 bases, with 9 bases between. The V gene's germline CDR1 is SGHVS and CDR2 FQNEAQ. CDR3 nucleotides: TGTGCCAGCAGCTTGACGCCGATCTATGGCTACACCTTC. It encodes CASSLTPIYGYTF.

CDR3 sequence (DNA): TGTGCCAGCAGCTTAACATACGGAGGCGCAGATACGCAGTATTTT. It yields the protein CASSLTYGGADTQYF. The chain combines TRBV7-3 with TRBJ2-3, with D possibly matching TRBD2 (5 bases). V was shortened by 0 bases and J by 4 bases, with 11 bases between the two germline ends. This CDR3 region has 15 residues. CDR1 and CDR2 (germline): SGHTA, FQGTGA. Complete variable domain (other parts from reference TRBV7-3 and TRBJ2-3): GAGVSQTPSNKVTEKGKYVELRCDPISGHTALYWYRQSLGQGPEFLIYFQGTGAADDSGLPNDRFFAVRPEGSVSTLKIQRTERGDSAVYLCASSLTYGGADTQYFGPGTRLTVL.

The J gene is TRBJ2-7, the V gene TRBV7-9, with 8 bases matching TRBD1. The CDR3 totals 16 residues. Germline assignment: CDR1 SEHNR and CDR2 FQNEAQ (reference sequence). The J segment lost 6 bases and the V segment lost 5 bases, leaving 15 bases of the junction unmatched. Here the CDR3 reads CASSPRTGMYLVEQYF. Written as DNA, the CDR3 is TGTGCCAGCAGCCCAAGGACAGGGATGTACCTGGTCGAGCAGTACTTC.

Only a few counts were recorded for this clone. The rearrangement joins TRBV30 to TRBJ2-7; D may be TRBD1 (5 bases). The V end lost 2 bases, the J end lost 4 bases, and 12 bases lay between the germline ends. This CDR3 spans 13 amino acids. In germline, CDR1 is GTSNPN, CDR2 SVGIG (reference sequence). CDR3 in DNA: TGTGCCTGGAGTTCCTTAGACAGTTACGAGCAGTACTTC. Protein sequence: CAWSSLDSYEQYF.

V gene TRBV19 combines with J gene TRBJ2-1, with no clear D. Germline V CDR1 and CDR2: LNHDA, SQIVND (reference sequence). Trimming took off 5 bases at V and 8 bases at J, with 7 bases between the two ends. The CDR3 is 11 amino acids. The CDR3 region has the DNA TGTGCCAGTAGTCCTGGGCATGAGCAGTTCTTC. It encodes CASSPGHEQFF.

This clone came up once. The chain uses TRBV11-2 and TRBJ2-2, with 9 positions matching TRBD1. V shed 5 bases, J shed 8 bases, and the junction held 9 bases outside the gene matches. Germline V CDR1 and CDR2: SGHAT, FQNNGV. This CDR3 comprises 15 residues. As DNA, the CDR3 is TGTGCCAGCAGCACGACGACAGGGGGTCATGGGGAGCTGTTTTTT. Translating it yields CASSTTTGGHGELFF.

CDR3 in DNA: TGTGCTAGTGGTCGTGTTACCCCGGGACACCTAGACAATGAGCAGTTCTTC. Its translation: CASGRVTPGHLDNEQFF. This sequence joins TRBV12-5 and TRBJ2-1; perhaps TRBD1 as D (6 bases). Germline loops: CDR1 LGHNT, CDR2 FRNRAP. V dropped 5 bases and J dropped 5 bases, with 22 bases sitting between them. The CDR3 totals 17 residues.

The chain combines TRBV6-5 with TRBJ1-1, with D perhaps matching TRBD1 (5 bases). V lost 6 bases and J 7 bases, leaving 12 bases between the germline ends. CDR1 MNHEY and CDR2 SVGAGI come from the germline V gene. The CDR3 is 12 residues long. This CDR3 is CASSPGRNEAFF. In nucleotides, the CDR3 is TGTGCCAGCAGCCCAGGGCGGAATGAAGCTTTCTTT.

The chain uses TRBV5-6 and TRBJ2-1; possibly TRBD2 for D (6 bases). Deletions cut 1 base from V and 0 bases from J, with 8 bases between. The germline V gene has CDR1 SGHDT and CDR2 YYEEEE. CDR3 length: 15 residues. CDR3 loop: CASSLLRGSYNEQFF. The CDR3 nucleotides read TGTGCCAGCAGCTTGTTGCGGGGCTCCTACAATGAGCAGTTCTTC.

This clone was seen just once. The CDR3 sequence: CATSRGQVYNEQFF. In DNA form, the CDR3 reads TGTGCCACCAGCAGGGGACAGGTTTACAATGAGCAGTTCTTC. This chain uses TRBV15 with TRBJ2-1, with TRBD1 matching over 8 bases. CDR3 length: 14 amino acids. Germline assignment: CDR1 LNHNV and CDR2 YYDKDF (reference sequence). V lost 3 bases, J lost 4 bases, and 2 bases stayed unmatched. The full variable domain, completed using reference TRBV15 and TRBJ2-1, is DAMVIQNPRYQVTQFGKPVTLSCSQTLNHNVMYWYQQKSSQAPKLLFHYYDKDFNNEADTPDNFQSRRPNTSFCFLDIRSPGLGDTAMYLCATSRGQVYNEQFFGPGTRLTVL.

The chain is built from TRBV9 and TRBJ1-2; maybe TRBD1 (5 bases). Germline V gives CDR1 SGDLS, CDR2 YYNGEE. The V gene lost 0 bases and the J gene lost 10 bases, with 10 bases spanning the gap. This CDR3 is 12 amino acids long. In nucleotides, the CDR3 is TGTGCCAGCAGCGTAGTTTCAGGGTCCTACACCTTC. It translates to CASSVVSGSYTF. Together with reference TRBV9 and TRBJ1-2, the CDR3 gives the full variable domain: DSGVTQTPKHLITATGQRVTLRCSPRSGDLSVYWYQQSLDQGLQFLIQYYNGEERAKGNILERFSAQQFPDLHSELNLSSLELGDSALYFCASSVVSGSYTFGSGTRLTVV.

This clone was picked up a small number of times. V and J are TRBV9 and TRBJ1-2; 11 bases match TRBD1. CDR1 and CDR2 from the germline V gene are SGDLS and YYNGEE. J was trimmed by 5 bases and V by 4 bases; bases with no gene match: 13. CDR3 size: 17 residues. CDR3 nucleotides: TGTGCCAGCAGCCGAACTACTTCCGGGACAGGGGGGTATGGCTACACCTTC. Its translation is CASSRTTSGTGGYGYTF.

This sequence joins TRBV29-1 and TRBJ1-5; D might be TRBD1 (5 bases). With 5 bases removed from V and 1 base from J, the gap between germline ends came to 12 bases. The germline V gene encodes CDR1 SQVTM and CDR2 ANQGSEA. The CDR3 is 14 amino acids. The CDR3 sequence: CSVQDTSSNQPQHF. The CDR3 coding sequence is TGCAGCGTTCAGGACACCTCGAGCAATCAGCCCCAGCATTTT.

This clone showed up just once. In DNA form, the CDR3 reads TGTGCCATCAATGATGGGACAATGGGCTTCTACGAGCAGTACTTC. Its translation: CAINDGTMGFYEQYF. The chain is built from TRBV10-3 and TRBJ2-7; possibly TRBD1 for D (6 bases). The CDR3 runs 15 residues. Between the trimmed V and J ends, which lost 7 bases and 3 bases, there was a span of 19 bases. Germline V CDR1 and CDR2: ENHRY, SYGVKD.

The V call is TRBV7-2, the J call TRBJ2-3, with D maybe TRBD2 (6 bases). V lost 9 bases and J 0 bases, leaving 16 bases between the germline ends. The CDR3 extends over 15 amino acids. CDR1 and CDR2 (germline): SGHTA, FQGNSA. The CDR3 bases are TGTGCCAGAAGTATAGCGGCGACTAGCACAGATACGCAGTATTTT. Translation gives CARSIAATSTDTQYF.

V gene TRBV9 combines with J gene TRBJ2-1; D remains ambiguous. Per germline, CDR1 SGDLS and CDR2 YYNGEE. The CDR3 covers 15 residues. V lost 3 bases, J lost 8 bases, and 18 bases lay in between. In DNA, the CDR3 is TGTGCCAGCAGCGAAGAAGGACGGACGATTGATGAGCAGTTCTTC. Encoded protein: CASSEEGRTIDEQFF.

This clone occurred many times. This chain joins TRBV6-6 and TRBJ2-2; D perhaps matches TRBD1 (6 bases). The CDR3 has 15 residues. The V end lost 6 bases, the J end lost 0 bases, and 11 bases lay between the germline ends. Per germline, CDR1 MNHNY and CDR2 SVGAGI (reference sequence). In DNA, the CDR3 is TGTGCCAGCAGCCTCAGGGGACCGAACACCGGGGAGCTGTTTTTT. Translating it yields CASSLRGPNTGELFF.

The chain has TRBV9 and TRBJ2-5; tentatively, D is TRBD2 (5 bases). V lost 0 bases and J lost 4, with 10 bases in between. The CDR3 runs 14 residues. CDR1 is SGDLS and CDR2 is YYNGEE in the germline V gene. The CDR3 DNA reads as TGTGCCAGCAGCGTAGCTGGACTCCCAGAGACCCAGTACTTC. As protein: CASSVAGLPETQYF.

The chain carries TRBV15 and TRBJ2-5; TRBD1 aligns across 7 bases. Germline-derived CDR1 and CDR2 are LNHNV and YYDKDF (reference sequence). This CDR3 has 15 residues. Losses at the gene ends were 1 base for V and 1 base for J; bases not matched to a gene: 3. As DNA, the CDR3 is TGTGCCACCAGCAGAGGGGACAGAGGCCAAGAGACCCAGTACTTC. Its translation is CATSRGDRGQETQYF.